This TCR beta chain stems from a study of control samples from healthy donors and cancer patients. TCRdb's copy holds only in-frame clones and misses some; the assay was immunoSEQ multiplex PCR. The table lists nearly 200,000 clones, 91% of them singletons, with about 1.7% in the top ten. The germline CDR1 and CDR2 sequences are KGHSH and LQKENI. V lost 0 bases and J 7 bases, leaving 12 bases between the germline ends. The CDR3 is 14 residues long. Sample: blood. The TCR comes from a man aged 30 to 39 in good health. This chain joins TRBV18 and TRBJ1-1; D possibly corresponds to TRBD1 (6 bases). Here the CDR3 reads CASSPPVGAHEAFF. The CDR3 nucleotides are TGTGCCAGCTCACCACCGGTGGGGGCCCATGAAGCTTTCTTT.